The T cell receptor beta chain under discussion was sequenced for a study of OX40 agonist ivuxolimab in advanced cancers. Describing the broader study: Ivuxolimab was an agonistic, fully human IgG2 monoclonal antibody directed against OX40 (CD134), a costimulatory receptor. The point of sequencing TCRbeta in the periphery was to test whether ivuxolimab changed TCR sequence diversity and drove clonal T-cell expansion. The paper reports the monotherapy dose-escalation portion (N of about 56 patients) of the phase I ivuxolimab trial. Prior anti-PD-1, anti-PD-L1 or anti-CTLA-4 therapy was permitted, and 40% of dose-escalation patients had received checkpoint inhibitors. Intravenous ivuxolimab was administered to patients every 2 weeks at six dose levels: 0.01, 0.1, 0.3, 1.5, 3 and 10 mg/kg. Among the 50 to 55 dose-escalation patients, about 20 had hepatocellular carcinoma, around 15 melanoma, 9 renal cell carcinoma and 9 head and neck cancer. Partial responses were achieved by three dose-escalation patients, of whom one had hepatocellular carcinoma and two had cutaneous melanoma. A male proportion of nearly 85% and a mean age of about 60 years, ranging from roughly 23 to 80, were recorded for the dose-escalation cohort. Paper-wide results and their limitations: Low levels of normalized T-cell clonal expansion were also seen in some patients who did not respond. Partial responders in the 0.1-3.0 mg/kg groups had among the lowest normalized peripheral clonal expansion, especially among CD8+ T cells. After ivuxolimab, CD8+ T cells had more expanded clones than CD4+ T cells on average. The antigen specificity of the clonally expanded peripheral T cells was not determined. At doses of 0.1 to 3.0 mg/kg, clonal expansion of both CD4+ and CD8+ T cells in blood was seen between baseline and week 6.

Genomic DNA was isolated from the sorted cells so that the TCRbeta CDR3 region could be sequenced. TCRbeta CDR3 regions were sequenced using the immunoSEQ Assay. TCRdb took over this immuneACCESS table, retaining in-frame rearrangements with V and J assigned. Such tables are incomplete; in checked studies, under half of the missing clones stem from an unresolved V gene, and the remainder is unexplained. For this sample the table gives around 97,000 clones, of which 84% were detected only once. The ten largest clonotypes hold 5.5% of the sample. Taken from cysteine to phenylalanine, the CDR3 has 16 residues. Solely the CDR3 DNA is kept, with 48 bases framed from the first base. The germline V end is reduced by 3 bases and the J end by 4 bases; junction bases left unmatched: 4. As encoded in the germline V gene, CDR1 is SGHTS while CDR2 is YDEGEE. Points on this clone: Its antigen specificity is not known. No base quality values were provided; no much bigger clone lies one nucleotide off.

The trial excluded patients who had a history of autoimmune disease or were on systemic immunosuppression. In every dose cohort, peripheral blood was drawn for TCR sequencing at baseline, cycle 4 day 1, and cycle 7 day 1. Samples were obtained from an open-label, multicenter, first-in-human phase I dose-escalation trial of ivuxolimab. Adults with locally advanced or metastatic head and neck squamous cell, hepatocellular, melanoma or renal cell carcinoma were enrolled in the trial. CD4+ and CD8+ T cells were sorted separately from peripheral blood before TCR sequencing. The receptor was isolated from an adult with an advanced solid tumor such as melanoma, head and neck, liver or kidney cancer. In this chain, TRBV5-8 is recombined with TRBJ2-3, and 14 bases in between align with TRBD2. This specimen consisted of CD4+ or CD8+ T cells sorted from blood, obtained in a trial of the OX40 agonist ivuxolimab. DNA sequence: TGTGCCAGCAGCTCGACTAGCGGGAGGGTGGCAGATACGCAGTATTTT. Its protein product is CASSSTSGRVADTQYF.